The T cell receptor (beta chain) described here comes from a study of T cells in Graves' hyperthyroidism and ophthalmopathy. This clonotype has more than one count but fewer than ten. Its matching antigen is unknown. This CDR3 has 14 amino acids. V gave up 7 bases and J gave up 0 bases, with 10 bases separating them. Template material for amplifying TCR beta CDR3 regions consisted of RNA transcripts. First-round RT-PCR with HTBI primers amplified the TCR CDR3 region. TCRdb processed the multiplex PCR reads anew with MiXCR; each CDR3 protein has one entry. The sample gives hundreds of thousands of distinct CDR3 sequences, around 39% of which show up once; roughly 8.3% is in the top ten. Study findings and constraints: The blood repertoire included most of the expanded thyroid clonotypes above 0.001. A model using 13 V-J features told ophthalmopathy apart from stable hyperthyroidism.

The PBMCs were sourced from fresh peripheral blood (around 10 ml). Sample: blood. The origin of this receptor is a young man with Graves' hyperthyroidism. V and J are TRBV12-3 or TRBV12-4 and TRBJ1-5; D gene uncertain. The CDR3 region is CASTRGYSNQPQHF. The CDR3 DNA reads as TGTGCCAGCACCCGCGGGTATAGCAATCAGCCCCAGCATTTT.